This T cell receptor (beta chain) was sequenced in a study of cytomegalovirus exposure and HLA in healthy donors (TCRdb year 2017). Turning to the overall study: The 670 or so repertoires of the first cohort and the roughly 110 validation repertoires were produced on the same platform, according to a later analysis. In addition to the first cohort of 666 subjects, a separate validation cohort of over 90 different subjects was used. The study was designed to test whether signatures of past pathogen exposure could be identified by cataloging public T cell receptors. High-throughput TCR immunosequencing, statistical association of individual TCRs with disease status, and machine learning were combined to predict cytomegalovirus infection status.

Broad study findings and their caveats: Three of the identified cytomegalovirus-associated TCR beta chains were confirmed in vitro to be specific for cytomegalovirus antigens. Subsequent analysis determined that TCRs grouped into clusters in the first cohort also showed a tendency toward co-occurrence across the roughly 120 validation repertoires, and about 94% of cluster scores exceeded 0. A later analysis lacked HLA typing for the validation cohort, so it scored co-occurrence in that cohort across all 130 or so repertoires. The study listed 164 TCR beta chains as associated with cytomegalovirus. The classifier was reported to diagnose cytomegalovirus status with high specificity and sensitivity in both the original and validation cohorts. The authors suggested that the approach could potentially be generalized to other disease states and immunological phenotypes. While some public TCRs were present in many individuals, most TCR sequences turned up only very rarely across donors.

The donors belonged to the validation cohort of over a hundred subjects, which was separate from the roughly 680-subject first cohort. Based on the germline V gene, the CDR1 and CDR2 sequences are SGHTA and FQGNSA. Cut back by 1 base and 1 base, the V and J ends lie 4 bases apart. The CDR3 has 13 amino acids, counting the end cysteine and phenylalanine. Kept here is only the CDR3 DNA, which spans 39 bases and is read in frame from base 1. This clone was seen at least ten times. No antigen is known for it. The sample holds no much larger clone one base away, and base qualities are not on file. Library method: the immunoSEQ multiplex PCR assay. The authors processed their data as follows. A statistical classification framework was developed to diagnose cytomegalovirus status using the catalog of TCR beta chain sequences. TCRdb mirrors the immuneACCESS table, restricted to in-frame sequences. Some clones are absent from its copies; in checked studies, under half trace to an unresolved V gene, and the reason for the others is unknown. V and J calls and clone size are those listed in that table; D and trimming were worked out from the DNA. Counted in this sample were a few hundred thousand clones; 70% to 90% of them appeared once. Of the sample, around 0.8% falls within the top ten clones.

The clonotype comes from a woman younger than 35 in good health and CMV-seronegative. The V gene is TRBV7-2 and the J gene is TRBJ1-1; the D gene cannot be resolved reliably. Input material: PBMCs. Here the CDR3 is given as CASSLDQNTEAFF. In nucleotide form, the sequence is TGTGCCAGCAGCTTAGATCAGAACACTGAAGCTTTCTTT. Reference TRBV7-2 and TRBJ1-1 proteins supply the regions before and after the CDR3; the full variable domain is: GAGVSQSPSNKVTEKGKDVELRCDPISGHTALYWYRQSLGQGLEFLIYFQGNSAPDKSGLPSDRFSAERTGGSVSTLTIQRTQQEDSAVYLCASSLDQNTEAFFGQGTRLTVV.